This T cell receptor beta chain emerged from a study of early T cells in non-severe SARS-CoV-2 infection. V lost 7 bases, J lost 3 bases, and 7 bases stayed unmatched. Germline V gives CDR1 DFQATT, CDR2 SNEGSKA (reference sequence). This CDR3 contains 13 residues. This clonotype has just a few counts. One entry per CDR3 protein, called by TCRdb with MiXCR from the 5' RACE reads. The sample lists around 53,000 distinct CDR3 sequences, 12% occurring once. This specimen consisted of whole blood, obtained at baseline. The receptor's source is an adult who was a healthcare worker with PCR-confirmed SARS-CoV-2 infection or an uninfected control (not recorded which). The genes are TRBV20-1 and TRBJ2-7; 9 nucleotides line up with TRBD1. The CDR3 spells CSGAGQGNYEQYF. The DNA of the CDR3 is TGCAGTGGCGCGGGACAGGGCAACTACGAGCAGTACTTC.